Below are 3 T cell receptor beta chains sequenced from a single sample in a study of blood T cell repertoires in COVID-19 (dated by TCRdb to about 2020). The library was built by means of the immunoSEQ multiplex PCR assay. What TCRdb holds here is the immuneACCESS table cut down to in-frame rearrangements. Part of the clones is not present; checked against another copy, under half of the missing clones reflect an unresolved V gene, and the others are unexplained. Within this sample are fewer than 80,000 clones, with roughly 90% of them counted one time only. Together, the top ten hold 5.5% to 6.5% of the sample. The sample consisted of peripheral blood. Receptors were obtained from a human donor in a cohort sampled during active COVID-19.

The chain employs TRBV5-1 and TRBJ1-3, with D perhaps matching TRBD1 (6 bases). Trimming stripped 4 bases from V and 1 base from J, with 12 bases between. The CDR3 totals 15 residues. In germline, CDR1 is SGHRS, CDR2 YFSETQ. The CDR3 here is CASSRDRTSGNTIYF. The CDR3 coding sequence is TGCGCCAGCAGCCGAGACAGGACGTCTGGAAACACCATATATTTT.

The genes are TRBV3-1 (or the pseudogene TRBV3-2) and TRBJ1-4; 7 bases fit TRBD1. The germline CDR1 and CDR2 sequences are LGHDT and YNNKEL (reference sequence). The trim removed 4 bases at V and 6 bases at J, leaving 8 bases unmatched. The length of the CDR3 is 15 residues. The CDR3 reads CASSPTGDRYEKLFF. CDR3 sequence (DNA): TGTGCCAGCAGCCCAACAGGGGATCGGTATGAAAAACTGTTTTTT.

This rearrangement joins TRBV2 to TRBJ1-5; D is unclear. Germline CDR1 reads SNHLY; CDR2 reads FYNNEI. Deletions cut 3 bases from V and 11 bases from J, with 14 bases between. This CDR3 is 13 amino acids long. CDR3 sequence (DNA): TGTGCCAGCAGTGAGGCCTCCATTTTGTCCCAGCATTTT. Translated, it gives CASSEASILSQHF.